One and the same sample provided the 7 T cell receptor beta chains below, sequenced in a study of T cells in Graves' hyperthyroidism and ophthalmopathy. The investigators amplified TCR beta CDR3 regions from RNA transcripts. The primer set for the first-round RT-PCR of the TCR CDR3 was HTBI. TCRdb used MiXCR to reprocess the multiplex PCR reads, holding one entry per CDR3 protein. The sample has some 200,000 distinct CDR3 sequences; approximately 16% are singletons. Sequenced: blood. The source of these receptors is a woman aged 45-59 years with Graves' hyperthyroidism.

This clonotype has ten or more counts. The chain carries TRBV20-1 and TRBJ2-2; no reliable D call. V dropped 0 bases and J dropped 0 bases, with 5 bases sitting between them. Germline lookup yields CDR1 DFQATT and CDR2 SNEGSKA (reference sequence). The CDR3 has 14 amino acids. CDR3 nucleotides: TGCAGTGCTAGAGAACTAACGAACACCGGGGAGCTGTTTTTT. It translates to CSARELTNTGELFF.

There are many counts of this clonotype. The V gene is TRBV14, the J gene TRBJ2-5; 7 bases line up with TRBD1. Looked up from germline, CDR1 is SGHDN and CDR2 is FVKESK. This CDR3 has 14 residues. The V and J ends lost 4 bases and 5 bases, in that order; junction bases with no gene match: 7. CDR3 nucleotide sequence: TGTGCCAGCAGCCTTCACAGGGGAAGCGAGACCCAGTACTTC. Its protein product is CASSLHRGSETQYF.

The V and J genes are TRBV4-2 and TRBJ2-3; weak D call: TRBD1 (5 bases). V was cut by 0 bases and J by 4 bases, with 11 bases left in between. Germline assignment: CDR1 LGHNA and CDR2 YNFKEQ. This CDR3 comprises 15 residues. The chain's CDR3 is CASSQDGAQPDTQYF. The DNA for the CDR3 is TGTGCCAGCAGCCAAGATGGGGCACAACCAGATACGCAGTATTTT.

V usage is TRBV7-8 and J usage is TRBJ1-1; 7 nucleotides align to TRBD1. The germline CDR1 and CDR2 sequences are SGHVS and FQNEAQ. CDR3 length: 15 amino acids. V shed 3 bases, J shed 6 bases, and the junction held 10 bases outside the gene matches. The DNA for the CDR3 is TGTGCCAGCAGCTTTCCTTCCGGGACAGTGCCTGAAGCTTTCTTT. Its translation is CASSFPSGTVPEAFF.

V usage is TRBV18 and J usage is TRBJ2-7; D perhaps matches TRBD1 (5 bases). The germline V and J ends were trimmed by 3 bases and 0 bases, with 12 bases remaining between them. This CDR3 comprises 15 residues. The V gene's germline CDR1 is KGHSH and CDR2 LQKENI. This CDR3 is CASSPTVEGSYEQYF. The CDR3 nucleotides read TGTGCCAGCTCACCGACAGTGGAAGGCTCCTACGAGCAGTACTTC.

In its sample, this clonotype was seen a few times. The chain carries TRBV30 and TRBJ2-2; D not resolved. The germline V gene encodes CDR1 GTSNPN and CDR2 SVGIG (reference sequence). V was pared by 5 bases and J by 3 bases, with 4 bases between. This CDR3 has 11 residues. In DNA form, the CDR3 reads TGTGCCTGGCATGACACCGGGGAGCTGTTTTTT. Its translation is CAWHDTGELFF.

In this sample, this clonotype turned up a few times. This may be a read error: a much more frequent sequence differs by one nucleotide. The chain couples TRBV29-1 to TRBJ1-1; 9 nucleotides match TRBD1. Germline V lookup: CDR1 SQVTM, CDR2 ANQGSEA. Unmatched junction bases numbered 6, after V lost 6 bases and J lost 4 bases. CDR3 length equals 13 residues. The CDR3 sequence: CSVKQGASTEAFF. The CDR3 DNA reads TGCAGCGTGAAACAGGGGGCGAGCACTGAAGCTTTCTTT.